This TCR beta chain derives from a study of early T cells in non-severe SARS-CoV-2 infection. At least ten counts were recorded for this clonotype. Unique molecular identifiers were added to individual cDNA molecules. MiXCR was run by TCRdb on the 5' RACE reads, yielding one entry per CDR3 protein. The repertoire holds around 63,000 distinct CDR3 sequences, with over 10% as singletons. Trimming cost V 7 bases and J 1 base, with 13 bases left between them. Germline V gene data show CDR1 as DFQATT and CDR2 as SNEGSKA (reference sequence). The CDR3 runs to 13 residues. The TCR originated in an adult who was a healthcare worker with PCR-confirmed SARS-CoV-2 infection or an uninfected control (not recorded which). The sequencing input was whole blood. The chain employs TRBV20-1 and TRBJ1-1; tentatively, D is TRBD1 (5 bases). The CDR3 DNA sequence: TGCAGTGGTCTCCGGACATCGAACACTGAAGCTTTCTTT. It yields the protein CSGLRTSNTEAFF.